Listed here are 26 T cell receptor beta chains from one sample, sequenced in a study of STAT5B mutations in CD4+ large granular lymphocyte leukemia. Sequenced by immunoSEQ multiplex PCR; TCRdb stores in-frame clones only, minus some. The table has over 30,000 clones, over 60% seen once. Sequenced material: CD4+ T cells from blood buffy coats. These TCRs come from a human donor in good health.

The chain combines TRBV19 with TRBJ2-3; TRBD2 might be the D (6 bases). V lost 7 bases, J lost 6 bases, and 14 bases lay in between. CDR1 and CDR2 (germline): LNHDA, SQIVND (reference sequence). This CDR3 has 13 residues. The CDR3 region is CASTNRGRDTQYF. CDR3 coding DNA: TGTGCCAGTACCAACCGGGGGAGGGATACGCAGTATTTT.

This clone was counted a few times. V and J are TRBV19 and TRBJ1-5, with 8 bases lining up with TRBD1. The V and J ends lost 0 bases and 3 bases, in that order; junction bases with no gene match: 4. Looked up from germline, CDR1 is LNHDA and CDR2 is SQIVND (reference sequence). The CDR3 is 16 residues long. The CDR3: CASSIETGGNNQPQHF. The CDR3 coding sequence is TGTGCCAGTAGTATAGAAACAGGGGGAAACAATCAGCCCCAGCATTTT.

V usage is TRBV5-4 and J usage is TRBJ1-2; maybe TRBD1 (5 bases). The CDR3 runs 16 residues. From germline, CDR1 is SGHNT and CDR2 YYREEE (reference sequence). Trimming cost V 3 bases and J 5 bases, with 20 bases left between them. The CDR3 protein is CASSSDRRDWGYGYTF. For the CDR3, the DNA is TGTGCCAGCAGCTCAGATCGCAGGGATTGGGGGTATGGCTACACCTTC.

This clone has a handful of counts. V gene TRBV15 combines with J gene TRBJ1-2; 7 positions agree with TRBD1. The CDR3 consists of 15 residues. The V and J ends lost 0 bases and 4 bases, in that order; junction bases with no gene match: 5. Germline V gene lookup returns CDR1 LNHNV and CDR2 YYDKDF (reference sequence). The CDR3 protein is CATSRDPTGSYGYTF. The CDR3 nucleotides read TGTGCCACCAGCAGAGATCCGACAGGGAGCTATGGCTACACCTTC.

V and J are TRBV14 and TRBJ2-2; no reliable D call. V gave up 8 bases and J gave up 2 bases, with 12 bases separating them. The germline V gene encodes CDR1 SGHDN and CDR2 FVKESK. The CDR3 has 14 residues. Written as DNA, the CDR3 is TGTGCCAGCCAAAGAGGCCCCAACACCGGGGAGCTGTTTTTT. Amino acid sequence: CASQRGPNTGELFF.

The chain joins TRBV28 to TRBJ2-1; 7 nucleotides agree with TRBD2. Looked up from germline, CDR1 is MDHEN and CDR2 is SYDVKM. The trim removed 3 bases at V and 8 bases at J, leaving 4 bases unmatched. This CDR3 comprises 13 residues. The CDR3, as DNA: TGTGCCAGCAGTTTCTGGGGGAGGGATGAGCAGTTCTTC. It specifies CASSFWGRDEQFF.

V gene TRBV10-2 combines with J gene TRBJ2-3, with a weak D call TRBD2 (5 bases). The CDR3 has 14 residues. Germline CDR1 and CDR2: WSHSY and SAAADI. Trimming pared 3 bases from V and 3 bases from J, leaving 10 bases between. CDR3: CASSEGAETDTQYF. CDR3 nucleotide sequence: TGCGCCAGCAGTGAAGGAGCGGAAACAGATACGCAGTATTTT.

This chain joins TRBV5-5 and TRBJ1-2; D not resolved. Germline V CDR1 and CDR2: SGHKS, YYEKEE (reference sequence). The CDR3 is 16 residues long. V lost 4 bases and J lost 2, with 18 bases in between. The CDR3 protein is CASSLFYGQSNYGYTF. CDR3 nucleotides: TGTGCCAGCAGCCTTTTTTACGGGCAATCGAACTATGGCTACACCTTC.

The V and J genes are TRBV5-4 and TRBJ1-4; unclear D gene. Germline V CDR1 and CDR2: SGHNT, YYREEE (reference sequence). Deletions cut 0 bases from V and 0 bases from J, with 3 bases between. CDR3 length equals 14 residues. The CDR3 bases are TGTGCCAGCAGCTTGGGGGCAACTAATGAAAAACTGTTTTTT. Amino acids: CASSLGATNEKLFF.

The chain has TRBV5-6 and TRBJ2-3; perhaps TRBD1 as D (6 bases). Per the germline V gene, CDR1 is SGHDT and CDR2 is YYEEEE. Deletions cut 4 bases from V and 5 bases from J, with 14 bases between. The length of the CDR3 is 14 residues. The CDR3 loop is CASSKGQGIDTQYF. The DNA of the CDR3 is TGTGCCAGCAGCAAGGGGCAGGGGATAGATACGCAGTATTTT.

The CDR3 coding sequence is TGTGCCAGCAGCTTTCGGCCGGGAATTCCCGGGGAGCTGTTTTTT. Its protein product is CASSFRPGIPGELFF. The rearrangement joins TRBV11-3 to TRBJ2-2; a possible D gene is TRBD2 (5 bases). The V and J ends lost 3 bases and 6 bases respectively, with 14 bases between them. The CDR3 has 15 residues. Germline assignment: CDR1 SGHNT and CDR2 YENEEA.

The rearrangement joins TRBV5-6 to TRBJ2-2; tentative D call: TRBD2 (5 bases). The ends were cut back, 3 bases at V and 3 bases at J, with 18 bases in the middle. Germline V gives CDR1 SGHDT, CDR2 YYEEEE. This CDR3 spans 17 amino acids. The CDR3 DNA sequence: TGTGCCAGCAGCTCAATAGCGAAGGGATTATACACCGGGGAGCTGTTTTTT. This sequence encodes CASSSIAKGLYTGELFF.

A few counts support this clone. The CDR3 region is CASGLLSETQYF. The CDR3 bases are TGTGCTAGTGGTTTACTGTCAGAGACCCAGTACTTC. V is TRBV12-5 and J is TRBJ2-5; the D is unclear. The V end lost 3 bases, the J end lost 4 bases, and 6 bases lay between the germline ends. This CDR3 region has 12 residues. Germline V CDR1 and CDR2: LGHNT, FRNRAP.

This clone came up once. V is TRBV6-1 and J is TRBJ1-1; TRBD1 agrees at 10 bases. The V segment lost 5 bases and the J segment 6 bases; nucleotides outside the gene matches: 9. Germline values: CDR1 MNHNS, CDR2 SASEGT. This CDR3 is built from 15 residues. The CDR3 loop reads CASSRSRDRGAEAFF. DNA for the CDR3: TGTGCCAGCAGTCGGTCCCGGGACAGGGGCGCTGAAGCTTTCTTT.

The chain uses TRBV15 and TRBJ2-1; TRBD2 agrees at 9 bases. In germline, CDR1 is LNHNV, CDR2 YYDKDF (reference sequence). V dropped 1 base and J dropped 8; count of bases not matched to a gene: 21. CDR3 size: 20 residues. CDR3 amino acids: CATSRGFGYSGRRPGDEQFF. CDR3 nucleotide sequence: TGTGCCACCAGCAGAGGTTTCGGCTATAGCGGGAGACGCCCTGGTGATGAGCAGTTCTTC.

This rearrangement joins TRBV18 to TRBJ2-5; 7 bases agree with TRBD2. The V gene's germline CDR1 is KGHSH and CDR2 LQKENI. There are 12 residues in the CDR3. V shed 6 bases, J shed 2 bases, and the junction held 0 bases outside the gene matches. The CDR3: CASSREQETQYF. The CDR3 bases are TGTGCCAGCTCGCGGGAGCAAGAGACCCAGTACTTC. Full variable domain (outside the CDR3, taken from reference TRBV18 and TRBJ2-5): NAGVMQNPRHLVRRRGQEARLRCSPMKGHSHVYWYRQLPEEGLKFMVYLQKENIIDESGMPKERFSAEFPKEGPSILRIQQVVRGDSAAYFCASSREQETQYFGPGTRLLVL.

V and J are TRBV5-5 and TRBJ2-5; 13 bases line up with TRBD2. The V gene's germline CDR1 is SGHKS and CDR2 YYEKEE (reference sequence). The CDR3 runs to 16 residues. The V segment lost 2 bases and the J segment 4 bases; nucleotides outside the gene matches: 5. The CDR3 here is CASSLGLAGVAETQYF. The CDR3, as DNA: TGTGCCAGCAGCTTAGGACTAGCGGGAGTGGCAGAGACCCAGTACTTC.

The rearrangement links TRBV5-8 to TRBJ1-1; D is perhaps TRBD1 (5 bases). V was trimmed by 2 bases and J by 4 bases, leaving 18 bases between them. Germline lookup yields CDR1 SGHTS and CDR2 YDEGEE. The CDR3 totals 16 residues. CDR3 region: CASSFPLGGGGTEAFF. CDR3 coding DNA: TGTGCCAGCAGCTTTCCTCTGGGTGGGGGGGGCACTGAAGCTTTCTTT.

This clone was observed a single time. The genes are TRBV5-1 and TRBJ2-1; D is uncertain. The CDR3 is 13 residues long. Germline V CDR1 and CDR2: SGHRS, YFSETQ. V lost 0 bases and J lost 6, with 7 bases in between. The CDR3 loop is CASSLDHPNEQFF. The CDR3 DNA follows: TGCGCCAGCAGCTTGGACCATCCCAATGAGCAGTTCTTC.

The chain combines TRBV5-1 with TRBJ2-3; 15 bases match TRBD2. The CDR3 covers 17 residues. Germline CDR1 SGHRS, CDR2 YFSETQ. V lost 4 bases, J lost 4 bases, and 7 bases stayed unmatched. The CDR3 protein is CASSPGLAGGFPDTQYF. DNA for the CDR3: TGCGCCAGCAGCCCGGGACTAGCGGGAGGTTTCCCAGATACGCAGTATTTT.

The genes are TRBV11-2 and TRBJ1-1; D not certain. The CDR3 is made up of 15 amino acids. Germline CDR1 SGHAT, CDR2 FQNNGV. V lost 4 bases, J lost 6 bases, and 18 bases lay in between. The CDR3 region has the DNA TGTGCCAGCAGCTACGGGCGGGCGGGATTGTCTGAAGCTTTCTTT. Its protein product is CASSYGRAGLSEAFF.

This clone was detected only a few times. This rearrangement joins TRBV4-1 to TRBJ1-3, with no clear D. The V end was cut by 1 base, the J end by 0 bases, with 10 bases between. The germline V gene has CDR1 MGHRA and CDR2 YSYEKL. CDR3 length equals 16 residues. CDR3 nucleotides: TGCGCCAGCAGCCAAGCTCACATTAACTCTGGAAACACCATATATTTT. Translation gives CASSQAHINSGNTIYF.

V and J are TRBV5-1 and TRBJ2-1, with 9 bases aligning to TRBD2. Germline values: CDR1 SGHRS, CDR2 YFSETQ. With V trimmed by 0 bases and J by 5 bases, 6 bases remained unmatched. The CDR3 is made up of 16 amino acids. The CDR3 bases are TGCGCCAGCAGCTTGGGGTCGACTAGCGGAAACAATGAGCAGTTCTTC. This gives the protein CASSLGSTSGNNEQFF.

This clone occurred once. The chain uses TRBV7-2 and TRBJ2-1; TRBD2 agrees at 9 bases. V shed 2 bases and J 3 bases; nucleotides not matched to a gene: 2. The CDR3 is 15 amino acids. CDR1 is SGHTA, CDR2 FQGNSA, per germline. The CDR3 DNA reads TGTGCCAGCAGCTTACAGCGGGGGGTCTACAATGAGCAGTTCTTC. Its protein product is CASSLQRGVYNEQFF. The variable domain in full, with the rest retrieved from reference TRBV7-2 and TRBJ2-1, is GAGVSQSPSNKVTEKGKDVELRCDPISGHTALYWYRQSLGQGLEFLIYFQGNSAPDKSGLPSDRFSAERTGGSVSTLTIQRTQQEDSAVYLCASSLQRGVYNEQFFGPGTRLTVL.

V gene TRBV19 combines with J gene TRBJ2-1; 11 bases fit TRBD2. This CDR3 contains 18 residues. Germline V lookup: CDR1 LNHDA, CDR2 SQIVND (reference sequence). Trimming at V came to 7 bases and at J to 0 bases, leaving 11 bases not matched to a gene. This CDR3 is CASTVGLAGGSSYNEQFF. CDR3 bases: TGTGCCAGTACCGTCGGACTAGCGGGCGGGAGCTCCTACAATGAGCAGTTCTTC.

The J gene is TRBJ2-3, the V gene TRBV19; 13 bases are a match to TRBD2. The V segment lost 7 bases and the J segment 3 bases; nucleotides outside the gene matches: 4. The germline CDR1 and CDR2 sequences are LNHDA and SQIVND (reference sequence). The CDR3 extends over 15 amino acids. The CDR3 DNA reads TGTGCCAGTAACCCACTAGCGGGAGGGACAGATACGCAGTATTTT. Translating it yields CASNPLAGGTDTQYF.